This passage covers 19 T cell receptor beta chains from one sample sequenced in a study of cytotoxic CD8 clonotypes in ibrutinib-treated CLL. Profiling relied on immunoSEQ multiplex PCR, and the TCRdb table lists in-frame clones only, not all of them. The sample consists of 150,000 to 200,000 clones, about 80% of them appearing once. Sequenced here: PBMCs, sampled after 12 months of ibrutinib treatment. The receptors were gathered from a human donor with chronic lymphocytic leukemia.

V is TRBV7-9 and J is TRBJ2-5; the D is unclear. Germline V gene lookup returns CDR1 SEHNR and CDR2 FQNEAQ (reference sequence). Trimming took 1 base from V and 5 from J, leaving 11 bases between them. The CDR3 is 14 residues long. The CDR3 nucleotides are TGTGCCAGCAGCTTAGTCCAACTGTTGGAGACCCAGTACTTC. This sequence encodes CASSLVQLLETQYF.

This chain uses TRBV6-6 with TRBJ2-7; D is undetermined. This CDR3 region has 11 residues. CDR1 is MNHNY and CDR2 is SVGAGI in the germline V gene (reference sequence). V was clipped by 2 bases and J by 7 bases, with 6 bases between them. The CDR3 region is CASSYTQEQYF. The CDR3 DNA reads as TGTGCCAGCAGTTACACACAGGAGCAGTACTTC.

The V gene is TRBV18, the J gene TRBJ2-1; D is undetermined. This CDR3 spans 13 amino acids. Between the trimmed V and J ends, which lost 3 bases and 2 bases, there was a span of 5 bases. Germline V gives CDR1 KGHSH, CDR2 LQKENI. This CDR3 is CASSPSTYNEQFF. The CDR3 DNA reads TGTGCCAGCTCACCGTCGACCTACAATGAGCAGTTCTTC.

The J gene is TRBJ2-2, the V gene TRBV5-1; no clear D gene. V lost 0 bases to trimming and J lost 1 base, with 7 bases between them. Germline-derived CDR1 and CDR2 are SGHRS and YFSETQ. CDR3 length equals 15 residues. This CDR3 is CASSLGAVNTGELFF. As DNA, the CDR3 is TGCGCCAGCAGCTTGGGGGCAGTGAACACCGGGGAGCTGTTTTTT.

The chain employs TRBV28 and TRBJ1-5; D gene unclear. The CDR3 spans 15 residues. The germline V gene has CDR1 MDHEN and CDR2 SYDVKM. The V end was cut by 2 bases, the J end by 0 bases, with 8 bases between. The CDR3 reads CASSLRENSNQPQHF. The CDR3 DNA reads as TGTGCCAGCAGTTTACGGGAGAATAGCAATCAGCCCCAGCATTTT.

J is TRBJ2-5 and V is TRBV11-1; 12 positions agree with TRBD2. The CDR3 runs 16 residues. Germline-derived CDR1 and CDR2 are SGHAT and FQDESV (reference sequence). V lost 5 bases to trimming and J lost 5 bases; unmatched junction nucleotides: 9. The CDR3 loop reads CASSPRLAGVEETQYF. CDR3 DNA sequence: TGTGCCAGCAGCCCTCGACTAGCGGGAGTTGAGGAGACCCAGTACTTC.

The V call is TRBV19, the J call TRBJ2-7; D not certain. The CDR3 runs 16 residues. V was pared by 0 bases and J by 4 bases, with 16 bases between. In germline, CDR1 is LNHDA, CDR2 SQIVND (reference sequence). CDR3 nucleotide sequence: TGTGCCAGTAGTATAGACGGATCCTACTTTTCATACGAGCAGTACTTC. Encoded protein: CASSIDGSYFSYEQYF.

CDR3 nucleotides: TGTGCCAGCAGACCCCTAAGTAGGACAGATACGCAGTATTTT. It encodes CASRPLSRTDTQYF. The V call is TRBV6-5, the J call TRBJ2-3; D call uncertain. Trimming left V 6 bases short and J 3 bases short, with 13 bases between. Germline loops: CDR1 MNHEY, CDR2 SVGAGI. The CDR3 has 14 residues.

The chain combines TRBV29-1 with TRBJ2-1; TRBD2 is a possible D gene (5 bases). The CDR3 consists of 16 residues. Germline values: CDR1 SQVTM, CDR2 ANQGSEA. Between the trimmed V and J ends, which lost 5 bases and 1 base, there was a span of 18 bases. The CDR3 nucleotides read TGCAGCGTTCTCTCTTCCACGGGGAGATCCTACAATGAGCAGTTCTTC. Its translation is CSVLSSTGRSYNEQFF.

This chain uses TRBV5-8 with TRBJ2-7, with D perhaps matching TRBD2 (6 bases). The CDR3 is 11 residues long. Germline values: CDR1 SGHTS, CDR2 YDEGEE. V was cut by 6 bases and J by 6 bases, with 10 bases left in between. The DNA of the CDR3 is TGTGCCAGCAAGCGGGTCGGCGAGCAGTACTTC. It yields the protein CASKRVGEQYF.

The V and J genes are TRBV6-6 and TRBJ1-5; D is possibly TRBD1 (6 bases). From germline, CDR1 is MNHNY and CDR2 SVGAGI (reference sequence). The germline V and J ends were trimmed by 5 bases and 4 bases, with 12 bases remaining between them. The CDR3 is made up of 14 amino acids. CDR3 sequence reads: CASSTRQANQPQHF. The CDR3 DNA sequence: TGTGCCAGCAGTACTCGACAGGCTAATCAGCCCCAGCATTTT.

This clone was observed a few times. The sample contains more than one DNA sequence encoding this CDR3. The chain combines TRBV19 with TRBJ1-5; maybe TRBD1 (6 bases). V was trimmed by 1 base and J by 10 bases, leaving 8 bases between them. The germline V gene has CDR1 LNHDA and CDR2 SQIVND (reference sequence). This CDR3 has 12 residues. CDR3 in amino acids: CASSIVQGPQHF. The CDR3 nucleotides are TGTGCCAGTAGTATAGTACAGGGCCCCCAGCATTTT.

This clone has only one observation. In DNA form, the CDR3 reads TGTGCCATCAGTGGACTAGCGGGAAGGGATGAGCAGTTCTTC. Translation gives CAISGLAGRDEQFF. V is TRBV10-3 and J is TRBJ2-1, with 11 bases matching TRBD2. The CDR3 length is 14 residues. The germline V gene encodes CDR1 ENHRY and CDR2 SYGVKD. V lost 4 bases to trimming and J lost 8 bases; unmatched junction nucleotides: 4.

The chain combines TRBV4-3 with TRBJ1-1; D gene uncertain. The CDR3 consists of 14 residues. The germline V and J ends were trimmed by 1 base and 1 base, with 7 bases remaining between them. Germline V lookup: CDR1 LGHNA, CDR2 YSLEER. The CDR3 DNA reads TGCGCCAGCAGCCAAGTGGCGGGGAACACTGAAGCTTTCTTT. It yields the protein CASSQVAGNTEAFF.

The V gene is TRBV2, the J gene TRBJ2-1, with D perhaps matching TRBD1 (6 bases). CDR1 and CDR2 (germline): SNHLY, FYNNEI. There are 14 residues in the CDR3. The V and J ends lost 8 bases and 6 bases respectively, with 17 bases between them. The CDR3 region has the DNA TGTGCCAGCCCCGGACAGCATTTTACCAATGAGCAGTTCTTC. Protein: CASPGQHFTNEQFF.

This chain connects TRBV4-1 to TRBJ1-5; TRBD1 agrees at 7 bases. This CDR3 spans 16 amino acids. The ends lost 4 bases at V and 0 bases at J; junction bases unmatched: 6. Germline V gene data show CDR1 as MGHRA and CDR2 as YSYEKL. CDR3 DNA sequence: TGCGCCAGCAGCCGAGAGACAGGGAATAGCAATCAGCCCCAGCATTTT. Translated: CASSRETGNSNQPQHF.

This chain joins TRBV19 and TRBJ1-1, with D unclear. V was shortened by 9 bases and J by 3 bases, with 17 bases between the two germline ends. The germline gives CDR1 LNHDA, CDR2 SQIVND (reference sequence). This CDR3 has 14 amino acids. As DNA, the CDR3 is TGTGCCAGAACCGATAACCCCCCAGACACTGAAGCTTTCTTT. Translating it yields CARTDNPPDTEAFF. The variable domain in full, completed from reference TRBV19 and TRBJ1-1, reads DGGITQSPKYLFRKEGQNVTLSCEQNLNHDAMYWYRQDPGQGLRLIYYSQIVNDFQKGDIAEGYSVSREKKESFPLTVTSAQKNPTAFYLCARTDNPPDTEAFFGQGTRLTVV.

This chain uses TRBV19 with TRBJ2-5; 9 bases are a match to TRBD1. The last part of the DNA fits TRBJ2-7 better; the J call may be wrong. CDR1 and CDR2 from the germline V gene are LNHDA and SQIVND (reference sequence). CDR3 length: 17 amino acids. The CDR3, as DNA: TGTGCCAGTAGTTCCTCACCCCCGGGACAGGGAAGGAACGAGCAGTACTTC. Residues: CASSSSPPGQGRNEQYF.

In DNA, the CDR3 is TGTGCCAGCTTGTTCTATGCAGGCTACAACACCGGGGAGCTGTTTTTT. It translates to CASLFYAGYNTGELFF. The genes are TRBV2 and TRBJ2-2, with D unresolved. CDR1 and CDR2 from the germline V gene are SNHLY and FYNNEI. The ends were cut back, 8 bases at V and 2 bases at J, with 18 bases in the middle. The CDR3 loop spans 16 amino acids.